These T cell receptor beta chains were read from a single sample in a study of T cells in Graves' hyperthyroidism and ophthalmopathy. TCRdb called the multiplex PCR reads again in MiXCR, with one record for every CDR3 protein. The table lists about 360,000 distinct CDR3 sequences, roughly 13% of them singletons. What was sequenced was blood. The source is a woman aged 18 to 35 with Graves' hyperthyroidism. Both conserved end residues are part of each CDR3. The D gene is left open where the match is weak. A clone size is listed for some rows: how often the clone was seen (once, few, many), or a class if it is expanded.

>many|TRBJ1-4|.|TRBV27
CASSEKGLQEKLFF
TGTGCCAGCAGCGAAAAAGGTCTACAGGAAAAACTGTTTTTT
>.|TRBJ2-2|.|TRBV4-2
CASSQEENSGTGELFF
TGTGCCAGCAGCCAAGAGGAAAACTCGGGCACCGGGGAGCTGTTTTTT
>few|TRBJ2-7|.|TRBV20-1
CSARGRTRGEQYF
TGCAGTGCTAGAGGACGTACTAGGGGCGAGCAGTACTTC
>many|TRBJ2-3|TRBD2|TRBV6-1
CASSSVIGSGGEGDTQYF
TGTGCCAGCAGTTCCGTCATTGGTAGCGGGGGCGAGGGAGATACGCAGTATTTT
>.|TRBJ1-3|.|TRBV6-1
CASTPGGGNTIYF
TGTGCCAGTACTCCCGGGGGTGGAAACACCATATATTTT
>.|TRBJ2-7|.|TRBV5-4
CASSLGSGSGVTYEQYF
TGTGCCAGCAGCTTGGGTAGTGGGTCGGGTGTAACCTACGAGCAGTACTTC
>.|TRBJ2-1|TRBD2|TRBV7-2
CASSLISAGGGMGEQFF
TGTGCCAGCAGCTTAATATCAGCGGGGGGGGGTATGGGTGAGCAGTTCTTC
>.|TRBJ2-2|.|TRBV27
CASSLSTTYTGELFF
TGTGCCAGCAGTTTATCGACTACTTACACCGGGGAGCTGTTTTTT
>many|TRBJ2-5|.|TRBV2
CASSESDIGEETQYF
TGTGCCAGCAGTGAAAGCGATATTGGGGAGGAGACCCAGTACTTC
>once|TRBJ1-1|.|TRBV5-1
CASSLGSGDRAFF
TGCGCCAGCAGCTTGGGGTCAGGGGATAGGGCTTTCTTT
>.|TRBJ1-5|.|TRBV6-2/TRBV6-3
CASIRGDPRLPQHF
TGTGCCAGCATCCGCGGGGACCCACGACTGCCCCAGCATTTT
>many|TRBJ2-1|.|TRBV6-1
CASSGRGGQNEQFF
TGTGCCAGCAGTGGAAGGGGAGGTCAGAATGAGCAGTTCTTC
>many|TRBJ2-1|.|TRBV20-1
CSATLSGNYYNEQFF
TGCAGTGCGACCCTTAGCGGTAATTACTACAATGAGCAGTTCTTC
>few|TRBJ2-7|TRBD2|TRBV4-1
CASSQGPSGSYEQYF
TGCGCCAGCAGCCAAGGCCCTAGCGGGTCCTACGAGCAGTACTTC
>many|TRBJ2-1|TRBD1|TRBV7-2
CASSWLDRGQFF
TGTGCCAGCAGCTGGCTTGACAGGGGGCAGTTCTTC
>.|TRBJ1-1|.|TRBV18
CASSPQDGLSTEAFF
TGTGCCAGCTCACCACAAGACGGTCTGAGCACTGAAGCTTTCTTT
>many|TRBJ2-7|TRBD1|TRBV20-1
CSAEGTGGPEQYF
TGCAGTGCCGAGGGGACAGGGGGCCCCGAGCAGTACTTC
>.|TRBJ2-3|TRBD1|TRBV19
CASSIAPDRADTQYF
TGTGCCAGTAGTATAGCCCCGGACAGGGCAGATACGCAGTATTTT
>few|TRBJ1-1|TRBD1|TRBV19
CASSLGQVMNTEAFF
TGTGCCAGTAGTTTGGGACAGGTGATGAACACTGAAGCTTTCTTT
>.|TRBJ1-4|TRBD1|TRBV11-2
CTSSLEAGGREKLFF
TGTACCAGCAGCTTAGAGGCAGGGGGCCGGGAAAAACTGTTTTTT